This TCR beta chain was found in a study of T cells in Graves' hyperthyroidism and ophthalmopathy. There were TCR beta CDR3 regions amplified from RNA transcripts. HTBI primers drove first-round RT-PCR of the TCR CDR3. TCRdb re-called the multiplex PCR reads with MiXCR, one entry per CDR3 protein. Of about 560,000 distinct CDR3 sequences in the sample, over 15% were seen once. V trimming: 5 bases; J trimming: 5 bases; junction bases outside the gene matches: 9. The germline CDR1 and CDR2 sequences are SEHNR and FQNEAQ (reference sequence). The CDR3 has 16 residues. This clonotype was seen more than once but under ten times.

The TCR sequence derives from a woman aged 18-29 years with Graves' hyperthyroidism. The chain links TRBV7-9 to TRBJ2-2, with 9 bases aligning to TRBD2. Sequencing used blood. The CDR3 bases are TGTGCCAGCAGCCCGGAAGCGGGAGGATATACCGGGGAGCTGTTTTTT. Translating gives CASSPEAGGYTGELFF.